This TCR beta chain was observed in a study of shared clonotypes between healthy human individuals (dated by TCRdb to 2018 to 2021). About the investigation overall: The cohort included a few men and a couple of women between 18 and 49 years of age. For each donor, CD4 naive and CD4 memory were each given three plates, CD8 naive was given two plates, and CD8 memory was given one plate. The study deeply sequenced blood TCR repertoires of about 5 healthy adults to estimate repertoire size and the extent of clonotype sharing between individuals. To increase sequencing depth and limit assay-specific biases, different laboratories used diverse techniques to prepare libraries and sequence TCR repertoires. Between about 0.94 and 10 billion PBMCs per donor were obtained by leukapheresis. Points the paper makes about the study in general: Pairwise subsampling indicated that sequencing depth was expected to affect the degree of clonotype sharing among donors. Sampling was limited to blood, and TCR repertoires in tissue likely differ from TCR repertoires in blood. Even with the large sequencing depth, rarefaction of the sorted-subset datasets indicated that sequencing was incomplete. The genetic and exposure-history diversity represented was limited by the small number of donors. Clonotypes shared by all four sorted-subset donors showed higher generation probabilities than non-shared clonotypes. Naive subsets generally had larger estimated clonotype richness than memory subsets did. Across four donors, around 5% of naive CD4, 3% to 4% of naive CD8, 2% to 2.5% of memory CD4, and approximately 0.4% of memory CD8 clonotypes were shared.

As regards this clone: Its binding antigen is unknown. Base qualities are missing; no much larger clone stands one base away.

TCR CDR3 regions were amplified from genomic DNA by multiplex PCR using the deep immunoSEQ assay. Genomic DNA extracted from each cell subset was distributed evenly over all wells of several immunoSEQ 96-well plates, and each plate served as one replicate. For sorted subsets, around 200 ng genomic DNA, equal to tens of thousands of T cell genomes, was loaded into each replicate PCR. The purified libraries were quantified using a Qubit 3.0 fluorometer, sized with a Bioanalyzer 2100, and then quantified again using the KAPA Library Quantification kit. A separate single-read 150-cycle Illumina NextSeq 550 flow cell was used to sequence each immunoSEQ 96-well plate. Concerning the study's data processing: Because the immunoSEQ output included only junctional sequences and no quality scores, the filtering could not be the same as the filtering used for full-length reads. To assign V/J genes and CDR3, sequences were annotated using PyIR, a Python wrapper for IgBLAST v1.9, with IMGT germline references. Reads with weak V/J assignments (E-value above 1e-6), missing CDR3, stop codons, out-of-frame junctions, or ambiguous translated residues were removed. V3J clonotypes were defined as sequences sharing an identical inferred V gene, J gene, and CDR3 amino acid sequence. The percentage overlap between two repertoires was calculated by dividing the number of shared unique clonotypes by the size of the smaller repertoire. Richness of each repertoire was evaluated using RTK rarefaction, the Chao1 estimator, and Recon v2.1 estimates of unobserved clonotypes. Generation probabilities for all TCRbeta clonotypes obtained by the gDNA method from a handful of donors were computed using OLGA. TCRdb took this table from immuneACCESS and kept in-frame rearrangements with V and J called. Such tables lack part of the clones; where checked against another copy, unresolved V genes explain under half of the gap, and the rest is unexplained. The DNA was the basis for D and trimming; V, J and clone size are from that table. The sample has about 2.3 million clones on record, about 92% of them singletons. The ten largest clonotypes hold 0.35% to 0.45% of the sample.

The donors were healthy, HIV-negative adults who had no recently reported acute infections or vaccinations. Every donor was a Caucasian adult residing in Nashville, Tennessee, USA. CD4+ T cells were enriched by magnetic negative selection; naive cells were then positively selected on CD45RA, and the negative fraction formed the memory subset. Blood was obtained by leukapheresis, after which PBMCs were separated by Ficoll-Histopaque density gradient centrifugation and cryopreserved in liquid nitrogen vapor phase. Analytical flow cytometry was used to check the purity and quantity of every magnetically sorted T cell population. Genomic DNA was isolated from every sorted fraction and measured by UV absorbance on a Nanodrop 2000c. Per the germline V gene, MNHNS is the CDR1 and SASEGT is the CDR2. V is trimmed back by 4 bases and J by 2 bases, and the junction contains 9 bases that no gene match accounts for. From its cysteine to its phenylalanine, the CDR3 spans 16 amino acids. Solely the CDR3 DNA is kept, with 48 bases framed from the first base.

The chain was built from TRBV6-1 and TRBJ2-5, with 8 bases matching TRBD1. Sequencing used naive CD4+ T cells from PBMCs. The cell subset or site tag for this specimen amounts to: CD45RA+ positively selected. The clonotype originates from a man aged 18 to 29 in good health. Some clones in this sample may be carry-over from other donors' samples. The CDR3: CASSAYRGLGQETQYF. The DNA sequence is TGTGCCAGCAGTGCCTACAGGGGGTTGGGGCAAGAGACCCAGTACTTC.